Listed here is a single T cell receptor (beta chain). In the authors' workflow: For nucleated cells, counts were estimated from reference gene primer amplification. Repertoires were generated with immunoSEQ multiplex PCR, while TCRdb's copy carries only in-frame clones and drops some. V and J calls and clone size follow that table, whereas D and trimming were derived from the DNA. The repertoire holds about 200,000 clones, with 92% as singletons. This CDR3 has 13 residues. Germline CDR1 LNHDA, CDR2 SQIVND (reference sequence). Trimming pared 4 bases from V and 4 bases from J, leaving 9 bases between. The Seattle patients, enrolled during active infection, were followed longitudinally. This sample was taken from a study of blood T cell repertoires in COVID-19. Study-wide context: The study drew acute and convalescent COVID-19 samples from the United States, Italy and Spain. The analysed material was cDNA or gDNA that came from T cells, B-cell-depleted T cells, or PBMCs.

The gene calls are TRBV19 and TRBJ2-3; D not certain. This TCR was recovered from a man aged 55 to 70 with COVID-19, enrolled during active disease. The sample comprised peripheral blood. CDR3 bases: TGTGCCAGTAGTACGACACTCCCAGATACGCAGTATTTT. Protein sequence: CASSTTLPDTQYF.